A single sample gave rise to the 8 T cell receptor beta chains below, sequenced in a study of cytomegalovirus exposure and HLA in healthy donors. In the PCR, 60 Vbeta and 13 Jbeta primers were used. The data were produced by immunoSEQ multiplex PCR, yet TCRdb's version contains in-frame clones alone and is incomplete. This sample has under 200,000 clones, with around 79% found just once. Specimen: PBMCs. These receptors were obtained from a middle-aged woman in good health and CMV-seropositive.

The chain couples TRBV30 to TRBJ2-7, with 7 bases that match TRBD2. CDR1 is GTSNPN and CDR2 is SVGIG in the germline V gene (reference sequence). With V trimmed by 5 bases and J by 6 bases, 13 bases remained unmatched. The CDR3 is made up of 14 amino acids. CDR3: CAWAVGGSAGEQYF. CDR3 DNA: TGTGCCTGGGCCGTCGGGGGGTCCGCGGGCGAGCAGTACTTC.

Here the CDR3 DNA reads TGTGCCAGCGATTTTCAAAGCGGGAGCAAAGAGACCCAGTACTTC. Encoded protein: CASDFQSGSKETQYF. The chain employs TRBV2 and TRBJ2-5; 8 bases are a match to TRBD2. CDR3 length equals 15 residues. Germline V gene data show CDR1 as SNHLY and CDR2 as FYNNEI. Trimming took 8 bases from V and 3 from J; bases not matched to a gene: 11.

The rearrangement joins TRBV27 to TRBJ2-7, with 10 bases matching TRBD1. Germline lookup yields CDR1 MNHEY and CDR2 SMNVEV (reference sequence). The CDR3 is made up of 14 amino acids. Trimming removed 5 bases from V and 2 bases from J; junction bases left unmatched: 3. CDR3 nucleotide sequence: TGTGCCAGCAGTCTAGGACAGGGGGCCTACGAGCAGTACTTC. Translating it yields CASSLGQGAYEQYF.

The V call is TRBV7-2, the J call TRBJ2-3; 8 bases line up with TRBD2. V lost 5 bases and J lost 5; bases outside the gene matches: 15. The CDR3 is 17 residues long. The germline gives CDR1 SGHTA, CDR2 FQGNSA. This chain's CDR3 is CASSAGPGLGSLDTQYF. CDR3 nucleotides: TGTGCCAGCAGCGCGGGTCCGGGACTAGGGTCTTTAGATACGCAGTATTTT.

This rearrangement joins TRBV29-1 to TRBJ2-5; D perhaps matches TRBD2 (5 bases). Germline values: CDR1 SQVTM, CDR2 ANQGSEA. Trimming removed 3 bases from V and 2 bases from J, with 13 bases in between. The CDR3 is made up of 14 amino acids. The CDR3 DNA sequence: TGCAGCGTTGATGCCTACGGGATTCAAGAGACCCAGTACTTC. Its translation: CSVDAYGIQETQYF.

The chain links TRBV9 to TRBJ2-3; 8 bases are shared with TRBD1. The germline gives CDR1 SGDLS, CDR2 YYNGEE. The ends lost 3 bases at V and 1 base at J; junction bases unmatched: 10. This CDR3 is built from 17 residues. CDR3 amino acids: CASSAEGQGARTDTQYF. CDR3 DNA: TGTGCCAGCAGCGCTGAGGGGCAGGGGGCCCGCACAGATACGCAGTATTTT.

In its sample, this clone was seen a few times. The J gene is TRBJ1-1, the V gene TRBV11-3; 10 bases line up with TRBD1. The germline gives CDR1 SGHNT, CDR2 YENEEA. J lost 2 bases, V lost 1 base, and 10 bases had no gene match. This CDR3 contains 18 residues. The chain's CDR3 is CASSLGTGGRRLNTEAFF. The CDR3 DNA follows: TGTGCCAGCAGCTTAGGGACAGGGGGGCGGAGGTTAAACACTGAAGCTTTCTTT.

This chain links TRBV5-1 with TRBJ2-7; 8 bases match TRBD1. Germline trimming cut 4 bases from V and 7 bases from J; bases unmatched to any gene: 7. In germline, CDR1 is SGHRS, CDR2 YFSETQ. The CDR3 is 13 residues long. CDR3 residues: CASSIGQGGEQYF. The CDR3 nucleotides are TGCGCCAGCAGCATCGGACAGGGTGGTGAGCAGTACTTC.